The next 26 T cell receptor beta chains were all read from a single sample in a study of T cell repertoires in cytomegalovirus infection. MiXCR, applied by TCRdb to the reads, yields one record per CDR3 protein. The sample holds around 530,000 distinct CDR3 sequences, 16% seen once. Sequencing used CD8+ T cells from PBMCs. These TCRs come from a human donor in good health (CMV status not recorded). Some clones in this sample may be carry-over from other donors' samples.

This sequence joins TRBV20-1 and TRBJ1-2; D not resolved. In germline, CDR1 is DFQATT, CDR2 SNEGSKA (reference sequence). V lost 5 bases to trimming and J lost 3 bases, with 13 bases between them. The CDR3 has 13 amino acids. This chain's CDR3 is CSAARTEDYGYTF. CDR3 nucleotide sequence: TGCAGTGCTGCTCGAACGGAAGACTATGGCTACACCTTC.

This clonotype occurred a few times. The junction does not match germline at one end; this may be a read error. The V call is TRBV12-3 or TRBV12-4, the J call TRBJ2-5, with D unresolved. The CDR3 length is 12 residues. The CDR3 loop reads CASSSSRSAAIF. The CDR3 nucleotides read TGTGCCAGCAGTTCTTCCCGCTCCGCGGCGATCTTC.

This clonotype has only a few counts. This chain joins TRBV5-1 and TRBJ1-4, with 10 positions matching TRBD1. V lost 0 bases and J lost 7; bases outside the gene matches: 3. The germline V gene has CDR1 SGHRS and CDR2 YFSETQ. The CDR3 has 15 residues. The CDR3 is CASSLAGDRGEKLFF. CDR3 sequence (DNA): TGCGCCAGCAGCTTGGCTGGGGACAGGGGTGAAAAACTGTTTTTT.

This rearrangement joins TRBV14 to TRBJ2-1; D not certain. Trimming stripped 0 bases from V and 3 bases from J, with 9 bases between. Germline V gene lookup returns CDR1 SGHDN and CDR2 FVKESK. The CDR3 runs 15 residues. CDR3 sequence reads: CASSQDYPLYNEQFF. CDR3 nucleotide sequence: TGTGCCAGCAGCCAAGATTATCCACTCTACAATGAGCAGTTCTTC. The variable domain in full, with the rest retrieved from reference TRBV14 and TRBJ2-1, is EAGVTQFPSHSVIEKGQTVTLRCDPISGHDNLYWYRRVMGKEIKFLLHFVKESKQDESGMPNNRFLAERTGGTYSTLKVQPAELEDSGVYFCASSQDYPLYNEQFFGPGTRLTVL.

This clonotype showed up many times. J is TRBJ2-7 and V is TRBV28; D remains ambiguous. The CDR3 has 14 amino acids. CDR1 is MDHEN and CDR2 is SYDVKM in the germline V gene. Trimming removed 3 bases from V and 6 bases from J, with 15 bases in between. The CDR3 coding sequence is TGTGCCAGCAGTTTGGAAGGTGGCAGGAGCGAGCAGTACTTC. Translated, it gives CASSLEGGRSEQYF.

Here the CDR3 DNA reads TGTGCCAGCAGCCAAGAATTTCAGACAGGGTGGAATTCACCCCTCCACTTT. Amino acids: CASSQEFQTGWNSPLHF. The V and J genes are TRBV3-1 and TRBJ1-6; 7 bases fit TRBD1. Trimming at V came to 0 bases and at J to 7 bases, leaving 9 bases not matched to a gene. The CDR3 has 17 residues. Germline CDR1 LGHDT, CDR2 YNNKEL (reference sequence).

This clonotype was detected many times. This sequence joins TRBV7-8 and TRBJ1-5; D not resolved. Germline CDR1 SGHVS, CDR2 FQNEAQ. The CDR3 consists of 17 residues. V gave up 1 base and J gave up 0 bases, with 13 bases separating them. The CDR3 sequence is CASSLGAGESSNQPQHF. CDR3 in DNA: TGTGCCAGCAGCTTAGGGGCAGGAGAGTCTAGCAATCAGCCCCAGCATTTT.

The sample holds many counts of this clonotype. The V and J genes are TRBV4-2 and TRBJ1-3; D gene ambiguous. Deletions cut 1 base from V and 2 bases from J, with 12 bases between. This CDR3 region has 16 residues. Germline assignment: CDR1 LGHNA and CDR2 YNFKEQ. The CDR3 loop reads CASSQAVDRAGNTIYF. In DNA form, the CDR3 reads TGTGCCAGCAGCCAAGCGGTGGATAGGGCTGGAAACACCATATATTTT.

V gene TRBV24-1 combines with J gene TRBJ2-3; 7 bases map to TRBD2. Germline-derived CDR1 and CDR2 are KGHDR and SFDVKD. V shed 4 bases, J shed 1 base, and the junction held 7 bases outside the gene matches. The CDR3 consists of 16 residues. The CDR3 region is CATSEPTSPGTDTQYF. DNA of the CDR3: TGTGCCACCAGTGAGCCGACTAGCCCAGGCACAGATACGCAGTATTTT.

This chain joins TRBV9 and TRBJ2-1, with no clear D. CDR1 is SGDLS, CDR2 YYNGEE, per germline. The CDR3 spans 12 residues. V lost 2 bases, J lost 8 bases, and 8 bases lay in between. The CDR3 DNA reads as TGTGCCAGCAGCGTCGGGCCGGATGAGCAGTTCTTC. Translating it yields CASSVGPDEQFF.

This chain uses TRBV5-4 with TRBJ1-1; possibly TRBD1 for D (5 bases). The CDR3 is 15 residues long. V dropped 4 bases and J dropped 2 bases, with 15 bases sitting between them. Germline V lookup: CDR1 SGHNT, CDR2 YYREEE (reference sequence). CDR3 sequence reads: CASSPLWGPNTEAFF. The DNA of the CDR3 is TGTGCCAGCAGCCCACTCTGGGGCCCTAACACTGAAGCTTTCTTT.

This clonotype was picked up a small number of times. The rearrangement uses TRBV7-6 and TRBJ1-1; D is ambiguous. Trimming removed 5 bases at V and 8 bases at J, with 15 bases between. CDR3 length: 13 residues. CDR1 and CDR2 from the germline V gene are SGHVS and FNYEAQ. In DNA form, the CDR3 reads TGTGCCAGCAGCCTCTCTCGGGGAAGGGAAGCTTTCTTT. This encodes CASSLSRGREAFF.

This clonotype was found many times. The CDR3 loop reads CASTWGGNTEAFF. Written as DNA, the CDR3 is TGTGCCAGCACCTGGGGGGGAAACACTGAAGCTTTCTTT. The V and J genes are TRBV27 and TRBJ1-1; a possible D gene is TRBD1 (5 bases). CDR3 length: 13 amino acids. V lost 7 bases, J lost 2 bases, and 11 bases lay in between. Germline CDR1 MNHEY, CDR2 SMNVEV (reference sequence).

This clonotype was found a few times. The chain has TRBV29-1 and TRBJ2-7; tentative D call: TRBD2 (6 bases). CDR3 size: 11 residues. V shed 4 bases and J shed 3 bases, with 7 bases lying between them. The germline CDR1 and CDR2 sequences are SQVTM and ANQGSEA. The CDR3 nucleotides read TGCAGCGTTGTGGGGGGCTACGAGCAGTACTTC. This codes for CSVVGGYEQYF.

This clonotype was picked up a small number of times. This sequence joins TRBV6-6 and TRBJ2-2; D gene unclear. V was clipped by 8 bases and J by 4 bases, with 5 bases between them. In germline, CDR1 is MNHNY, CDR2 SVGAGI (reference sequence). The CDR3 is made up of 11 amino acids. Written as DNA, the CDR3 is TGTGCCAGCGATATCACCGGGGAGCTGTTTTTT. Translated: CASDITGELFF.

The rearrangement joins TRBV9 to TRBJ2-7; D possibly corresponds to TRBD1 (6 bases). Germline CDR1 reads SGDLS; CDR2 reads YYNGEE. V shed 3 bases and J shed 2 bases, with 15 bases lying between them. This CDR3 is built from 15 residues. CDR3 protein: CASSAQGDIAYEQYF. CDR3 nucleotide sequence: TGTGCCAGCAGCGCCCAAGGGGACATAGCCTACGAGCAGTACTTC. Based on the CDR3 plus reference TRBV9 and TRBJ2-7, the full variable domain is DSGVTQTPKHLITATGQRVTLRCSPRSGDLSVYWYQQSLDQGLQFLIQYYNGEERAKGNILERFSAQQFPDLHSELNLSSLELGDSALYFCASSAQGDIAYEQYFGPGTRLTVT.

There are many counts of this clonotype. The chain carries TRBV19 and TRBJ2-7, with D possibly called TRBD1 or TRBD2 (5 bases each). Trimming cost V 5 bases and J 3 bases, with 14 bases left between them. The germline V gene encodes CDR1 LNHDA and CDR2 SQIVND (reference sequence). This CDR3 spans 14 amino acids. The CDR3: CASSHGTGNYEQYF. In DNA, the CDR3 is TGTGCCAGTAGTCACGGGACGGGTAACTACGAGCAGTACTTC.

The chain links TRBV19 to TRBJ1-5; TRBD1 matches 7 bases. Germline-derived CDR1 and CDR2 are LNHDA and SQIVND (reference sequence). The CDR3 runs to 19 residues. V dropped 5 bases and J dropped 3; count of bases not matched to a gene: 19. This CDR3 reads CASSPTSDRMKEDNQPQHF. DNA for the CDR3: TGTGCCAGTAGTCCTACGTCGGACAGGATGAAGGAGGACAATCAGCCCCAGCATTTT.

The chain carries TRBV19 and TRBJ2-7; no clear D gene. Germline CDR1 LNHDA, CDR2 SQIVND (reference sequence). Trimming removed 5 bases at V and 5 bases at J, with 16 bases between. The CDR3 is 14 residues long. CDR3 nucleotides: TGTGCCAGTAGTGCCCTCTCTAGGAGCGACGAGCAGTACTTC. Protein sequence: CASSALSRSDEQYF.

This sequence joins TRBV4-1 and TRBJ1-1; D might be TRBD1 (5 bases). This CDR3 is 15 amino acids long. Germline V gene data show CDR1 as MGHRA and CDR2 as YSYEKL. V was shortened by 0 bases and J by 4 bases, with 12 bases between the two germline ends. CDR3 nucleotides: TGCGCCAGCAGCCAAGATGATTCGGGGGGCACTGAAGCTTTCTTT. Translating gives CASSQDDSGGTEAFF.

This clonotype was recorded a few times. The chain combines TRBV27 with TRBJ1-2; D not certain. Germline V lookup: CDR1 MNHEY, CDR2 SMNVEV (reference sequence). The length of the CDR3 is 15 residues. With 0 bases removed from V and 2 bases from J, the gap between germline ends came to 10 bases. DNA for the CDR3: TGTGCCAGCAGTTTATCGGTCGGATTAAACTATGGCTACACCTTC. As protein: CASSLSVGLNYGYTF.

This clonotype was counted ten times or more. The J gene is TRBJ2-5, the V gene TRBV28; 10 bases agree with TRBD1. The CDR3 is 15 amino acids. The germline V gene encodes CDR1 MDHEN and CDR2 SYDVKM. The V and J ends lost 2 bases and 3 bases, in that order; junction bases with no gene match: 3. In nucleotides, the CDR3 is TGTGCCAGCAGTTTAATGGACAGGGGGGAAGAGACCCAGTACTTC. Its translation is CASSLMDRGEETQYF.

This clonotype was recorded a few times. The genes are TRBV5-6 and TRBJ2-4; D remains ambiguous. The V gene's germline CDR1 is SGHDT and CDR2 YYEEEE. The CDR3 is made up of 16 amino acids. Trimming took off 0 bases at V and 0 bases at J, with 10 bases between the two ends. CDR3 region: CASSLVGSGAKNIQYF. CDR3 nucleotide sequence: TGTGCCAGCAGCTTGGTGGGGTCAGGAGCCAAAAACATTCAGTACTTC.

As for this clonotype: The conserved closing phenylalanine or tryptophan is absent in this CDR3, likely reflecting a read error. The DNA is left out, because the CDR3 cannot be placed on it with certainty; the CDR3 is given as TCRdb lists it. The rearrangement links TRBV9 to TRBJ1-1; whether TRBD1, the table's D call, matches the DNA was not checked. Germline V gene data show CDR1 as SGDLS and CDR2 as YYNGEE. The CDR3 contains 12 residues when both ends are counted. This CDR3 reads CASSVAGGRDTM.

The chain recombines TRBV7-9 with TRBJ2-7, with 9 positions matching TRBD2. Trimming cost V 7 bases and J 1 base; bases outside gene matches: 5. This CDR3 has 14 residues. Germline V CDR1 and CDR2: SEHNR, FQNEAQ (reference sequence). The CDR3 reads CASMGGGESYEQYF. The CDR3 coding sequence is TGTGCCAGCATGGGCGGGGGGGAGTCCTACGAGCAGTACTTC.

This sequence joins TRBV28 and TRBJ2-7; D is ambiguous. The J call could be wrong; TRBJ2-1 is a better fit for the DNA end. The CDR3 is 12 amino acids. CDR1 MDHEN and CDR2 SYDVKM come from the germline V gene. The CDR3 sequence is CASSTQSKEQFF. DNA for the CDR3: TGTGCCAGCAGCACACAATCCAAGGAGCAGTTCTTC.